This T cell receptor beta chain was found in a study of blood T cell repertoires in COVID-19 (dated by TCRdb to about 2020). As for the study more broadly: Samples from collaborators originated in the United States, Italy and Spain and spanned both the acute and convalescent phases of COVID-19. The material from the prospective study consisted of cDNA or gDNA derived from T cells, B-cell-depleted T cells, or PBMCs. Where available, HLA class I and class II types were obtained from metadata supplied by the sample provider rather than from assay-based typing. The sample metadata nearly always contained a de-identified subject ID, COVID-19 status, age in years and sex. The repertoires were released in a freely available public database meant as a resource for research on the immune response to SARS-CoV-2. The samples were drawn from two sources: the first 160 participants of the ongoing ImmuneRACE study, and 1,000 to 1,500 subjects contributed by 6 global collaborators. The dataset comprised deeply sampled blood TCRbeta repertoires from subjects exposed to, actively infected with, or recovered from COVID-19.

One collaborating source in Seattle enrolled patients while the patients were actively infected and followed the patients over time throughout the course of disease. Each collaborating institution followed its own protocols to collect whole blood in K2EDTA tubes. Collaborator samples were shipped for TCRbeta analysis as frozen whole blood, isolated PBMCs, or DNA extracted from either sample type. General findings and caveats noted by the study authors: How much clinical and demographic metadata was included differed by source and by participant, and the metadata was provided uncurated.

TCRbeta CDR3 regions were amplified from genomic DNA using the immunoSEQ Assay, a bias-controlled multiplex PCR. Per the authors' processing: The number of nucleated cells in each sample was estimated by amplification of reference gene primers within the assay. To quantify the absolute abundance of each unique TCRbeta CDR3 rearrangement, sequence reads were collapsed and filtered. For each sample, productive Simpson clonality was calculated as the square root of Simpson's diversity index over productive rearrangements. This immuneACCESS table, as held by TCRdb, lists in-frame sequences with V and J called but not all clones. Of the missing ones, under half trace to an unresolved V gene in checked studies; the others have no known cause. The V and J calls and clone size come from that table; D and trimming were worked out from the DNA. A total of 40,000 to 60,000 clones appear in this sample, approximately 90% of them only once. The biggest ten clones account for about 3% of the sample.

Concerning this clone: The antigen it binds to is not known. Per-base qualities were not stored, and no clone one base away is much larger.

The source is an elderly woman with COVID-19, enrolled during active disease. The sequencing input was peripheral blood.

The CDR3: CASSARDTRPYVSPLHF. The sequence in DNA is TGTGCCAGTAGTGCCCGGGACACTCGGCCGTATGTGTCACCCCTCCACTTT. The chain uses TRBV19 and TRBJ1-6; perhaps TRBD1 is the D gene, with 6 bases matching. Trimming at the junction amounts to 5 bases on V and 10 bases on J, and the germline ends lie 24 bases apart. The CDR1 and CDR2 encoded by the germline V gene (reference sequence) are LNHDA and SQIVND. There are 17 amino acids in the CDR3, from cysteine to phenylalanine inclusive. Only the CDR3 region is kept as DNA, spanning 51 bases read in frame from base 1.